This T cell receptor beta chain came from a study of human T cells and chemical hapten exposure. The study, taken as a whole, reports: TCRs whose frequency exceeded 1 in 1000 remained the same following DPC sensitization.

It was unfractionated whole blood from which total RNA was extracted. Within the library, unique molecular identifiers were attached to each individual cDNA molecule. In the original processing: Sample TCR counts, which ranged from about 20,000 to 690,600, had a median of roughly 99,000. TCRdb re-analysed the reads in MiXCR, keeping a single row per CDR3 protein. The V and J calls were not made by the authors but by TCRdb's processing. The table has roughly 120,000 distinct CDR3 sequences, less than 10% seen once. As for this clonotype: The antigen is not known.

Trimming took 0 bases from V and 4 from J; bases not matched to a gene: 12. This CDR3 has 19 amino acids. Looked up from germline, CDR1 is MNHEY and CDR2 is SVGAGI. Sequences were obtained from whole blood. The chain has TRBV6-5 and TRBJ2-2; 9 bases agree with TRBD1. This receptor was taken from a human donor in good health. Some clones in this sample may be carry-over from other donors' samples. The CDR3 nucleotides read TGTGCCAGCAGTTACTCAGAAGGGTTGGGACAGGGCCGCACCGGGGAGCTGTTTTTT. Protein sequence: CASSYSEGLGQGRTGELFF.